The 23 T cell receptor beta chains below come from one sample, sequenced in a study of blood T cells in healthy people across ages. Combining a sample-barcoded 5' primer with a J-beta primer mix, a second PCR ran for roughly 7 to 12 cycles. TCRdb ran MiXCR on the 5' RACE reads and lists one entry per CDR3 protein. The sample lists about 1.1 million distinct CDR3 sequences; 35% to 45% were seen once. Sequenced input: blood. The receptors derive from a man aged 18-30 years in good health.

The chain carries TRBV20-1 and TRBJ2-5; D call uncertain. V gave up 1 base and J gave up 3 bases, with 15 bases separating them. CDR3 length: 15 amino acids. CDR1 is DFQATT and CDR2 is SNEGSKA in the germline V gene (reference sequence). The CDR3 is CSARGLGRPEETQYF. The CDR3 DNA reads as TGCAGTGCTAGAGGTTTGGGAAGGCCAGAAGAGACCCAGTACTTC.

This sequence joins TRBV5-6 and TRBJ2-1; D may be TRBD2 (6 bases). The CDR3 runs 16 residues. Trimming took off 4 bases at V and 0 bases at J, with 14 bases between the two ends. Germline V gives CDR1 SGHDT, CDR2 YYEEEE. The CDR3 sequence: CASSLGTYSSYNEQFF. CDR3 DNA sequence: TGTGCCAGCAGCCTAGGGACTTACAGCTCCTACAATGAGCAGTTCTTC.

The chain joins TRBV24-1 to TRBJ2-1; D may correspond to TRBD1 or TRBD2 (5 bases each). The end of the DNA is better explained by TRBJ2-7, so the J call may be wrong. The CDR3 covers 17 residues. CDR1 is KGHDR and CDR2 is SFDVKD in the germline V gene. The CDR3 region has the DNA TGTGCCACCAGTGAAACTTCCGGGACGGGCAACTACAATGAGCAGTACTTC. Translated: CATSETSGTGNYNEQYF.

This chain joins TRBV29-1 and TRBJ1-1; D gene ambiguous. Trimming shortened V by 5 bases and J by 0 bases, and 7 bases separated the two germline ends. Germline lookup yields CDR1 SQVTM and CDR2 ANQGSEA. The CDR3 has 12 residues. The CDR3 reads CSVSDMNTEAFF. The CDR3, as DNA: TGCAGCGTTAGTGACATGAACACTGAAGCTTTCTTT.

The chain employs TRBV12-3 or TRBV12-4 and TRBJ1-2; D possibly corresponds to TRBD1 (5 bases). CDR3 length: 13 amino acids. The V and J ends lost 6 bases and 8 bases respectively, with 16 bases between them. In nucleotides, the CDR3 is TGTGCCAGCAGCCTCCAACGGAGGGGCGGCTACACCTTC. Its protein product is CASSLQRRGGYTF.

The V gene is TRBV20-1, the J gene TRBJ2-5; TRBD2 matches 11 bases. The assigned J gene may be wrong: the sequence end matches TRBJ2-1 better. This CDR3 contains 14 residues. Looked up from germline, CDR1 is DFQATT and CDR2 is SNEGSKA (reference sequence). The CDR3 spells CSASRLAGQETQFF. As DNA, the CDR3 is TGCAGTGCTAGCAGACTAGCGGGGCAAGAGACCCAGTTCTTC.

The chain joins TRBV12-3 or TRBV12-4 to TRBJ1-2; D perhaps matches TRBD1 (6 bases). The CDR3 is 13 residues long. Trimming shortened V by 10 bases and J by 8 bases, and 20 bases separated the two germline ends. The CDR3 is CAIKRSDRRGYTF. The CDR3 coding sequence is TGTGCCATTAAACGGTCCGACAGGCGAGGCTACACCTTC.

This clonotype has more than one count but fewer than ten. The chain is built from TRBV20-1 and TRBJ2-7; TRBD2 agrees at 10 bases. CDR1 is DFQATT and CDR2 is SNEGSKA in the germline V gene (reference sequence). The CDR3 is 14 amino acids. Germline trimming cut 0 bases from V and 4 bases from J; bases unmatched to any gene: 3. This CDR3 reads CSARELAGEYEQYF. In nucleotides, the CDR3 is TGCAGTGCTAGAGAGCTAGCGGGGGAATACGAGCAGTACTTC.

The chain links TRBV28 to TRBJ2-3; D is tentatively TRBD1 or TRBD2 (5 bases each). The CDR3 sequence is 14 residues long. Germline values: CDR1 MDHEN, CDR2 SYDVKM. V shed 5 bases and J shed 2 bases, with 11 bases lying between them. CDR3 sequence reads: CASSRDAPTDTQYF. The CDR3 region has the DNA TGTGCCAGCAGTAGGGACGCGCCCACAGATACGCAGTATTTT.

CDR3 in amino acids: CASRRDPPIYGYTF. The CDR3 DNA reads TGTGCCAGCAGGCGGGACCCCCCTATCTATGGCTACACCTTC. V usage is TRBV12-3 or TRBV12-4 and J usage is TRBJ1-2, with D perhaps matching TRBD1 (5 bases). CDR3 length equals 14 residues. The V and J ends lost 6 bases and 4 bases respectively, with 15 bases between them.

There are many counts of this clonotype. This chain joins TRBV5-1 and TRBJ2-1; D is tentatively TRBD1 or TRBD2 (6 bases each). Germline V gene sequence: CDR1 SGHRS, CDR2 YFSETQ. The CDR3 has 15 amino acids. The V and J ends lost 7 bases and 5 bases respectively, with 19 bases between them. CDR3 bases: TGCGCCAGCTTGGAGGGGGTGACCTGGAACAATGAGCAGTTCTTC. Protein sequence: CASLEGVTWNNEQFF.

Remarks on this clonotype: Being one base from a much bigger clone, this may be a read error. The gene calls are TRBV4-1 and TRBJ1-1, with 9 bases that match TRBD1. This CDR3 is 14 amino acids long. Germline V gene lookup returns CDR1 MGHRA and CDR2 YSYEKL. The CDR3 sequence: CTSSPRQGDTEAFF. CDR3 sequence (DNA): TGCACCAGCAGCCCCCGACAGGGGGACACTGAAGCTTTCTTT.

The chain uses TRBV6-2 or TRBV6-3 and TRBJ2-4, with TRBD2 identical over 12 bases. The DNA end lines up better with TRBJ2-5; the J call may be wrong. Germline V gene sequence: CDR1 MNHEY, CDR2 SVGEGT. The CDR3 extends over 16 amino acids. The CDR3 reads CASSVGQTSGGETQYF. The CDR3 DNA reads TGTGCCAGCAGTGTCGGACAGACTAGCGGGGGAGAGACCCAGTACTTC.

The chain has TRBV12-3 or TRBV12-4 and TRBJ2-5; 15 positions match TRBD2. CDR3 length equals 15 residues. Trimming took 5 bases from V and 11 from J; bases not matched to a gene: 9. The CDR3 loop reads CASSPRGLAGGRQYF. CDR3 nucleotides: TGTGCCAGCAGTCCCCGGGGACTAGCGGGGGGCCGTCAGTACTTC.

This clonotype was picked up a small number of times. The rearrangement links TRBV27 to TRBJ1-5, with D possibly matching TRBD1 (5 bases). Trimming cost V 7 bases and J 5 bases, with 12 bases left between them. Germline CDR1 reads MNHEY; CDR2 reads SMNVEV (reference sequence). The CDR3 is made up of 13 amino acids. Here the CDR3 reads CASNAQVDQPQHF. The CDR3 DNA sequence: TGTGCCAGCAATGCACAGGTGGATCAGCCCCAGCATTTT.

In regard to this clonotype: The germline gene is not matched at one end of the junction; a read error may be the cause. The chain carries TRBV7-9 and TRBJ1-4, with D possibly being TRBD1 (6 bases). This CDR3 has 16 residues. Germline CDR1 SEHNR, CDR2 FQNEAQ (reference sequence). The DNA of the CDR3 is TGTGCCAGCAGCTTAACCCACAGGGCAACTAATGAAGAACTGTTTTTT. This translates into CASSLTHRATNEELFF.

Note on this clonotype: This may be a read error: a much more frequent sequence differs by one nucleotide. V gene TRBV7-9 combines with J gene TRBJ2-1; D is perhaps TRBD1 (6 bases). This CDR3 is 15 amino acids long. V lost 5 bases to trimming and J lost 6 bases, with 17 bases between them. Germline-derived CDR1 and CDR2 are SEHNR and FQNEAQ (reference sequence). CDR3 sequence reads: CASSRQELPCNEQFF. CDR3 bases: TGTGCCAGCAGCCGACAGGAGTTACCCTGCAATGAGCAGTTCTTC.

The rearrangement links TRBV27 to TRBJ2-3, with 11 bases identical to TRBD2. Germline trimming cut 2 bases from V and 0 bases from J; bases unmatched to any gene: 7. This CDR3 spans 18 amino acids. Germline values: CDR1 MNHEY, CDR2 SMNVEV (reference sequence). The CDR3 sequence: CASSLTGLAVPSTDTQYF. The CDR3 DNA sequence: TGTGCCAGCAGTTTAACGGGACTAGCGGTCCCTAGCACAGATACGCAGTATTTT.

This clonotype has just a few counts. This chain joins TRBV30 and TRBJ1-2; 12 bases fit TRBD1. The CDR3 contains 14 residues. The ends lost 3 bases at V and 5 bases at J; junction bases unmatched: 4. Germline values: CDR1 GTSNPN, CDR2 SVGIG (reference sequence). CDR3: CAWRGTGGGYGYTF. CDR3 sequence (DNA): TGTGCCTGGAGGGGGACAGGGGGCGGTTATGGCTACACCTTC.

This clonotype was picked up a small number of times. This chain connects TRBV5-1 to TRBJ1-2; no firm D call. Germline V gene lookup returns CDR1 SGHRS and CDR2 YFSETQ. The CDR3 is 12 residues long. Trimming took 3 bases from V and 8 from J, leaving 11 bases between them. CDR3: CASSSTTRGYTF. The DNA for the CDR3 is TGCGCCAGCAGCTCAACCACTCGGGGCTACACCTTC.

This clonotype was seen a few times. The genes are TRBV10-3 and TRBJ2-1; D is perhaps TRBD1 or TRBD2 (5 bases each). The CDR3 contains 13 residues. The germline V and J ends were trimmed by 2 bases and 7 bases, with 9 bases remaining between them. Germline V gives CDR1 ENHRY, CDR2 SYGVKD. For the CDR3, the DNA is TGTGCCATCAGTGAGAAGGGACGGAATGAGCAGTTCTTC. Translated, it gives CAISEKGRNEQFF.

This chain links TRBV20-1 with TRBJ2-7; TRBD2 aligns across 8 bases. Germline CDR1 is DFQATT and CDR2 is SNEGSKA (reference sequence). Trimming took 0 bases from V and 3 from J; bases not matched to a gene: 10. This CDR3 is 16 amino acids long. In DNA form, the CDR3 reads TGCAGTGCTAGAGATACCCTCCGGGGGGGAGACTACGAGCAGTACTTC. Its protein is CSARDTLRGGDYEQYF.

The J gene is TRBJ2-1, the V gene TRBV6-2 or TRBV6-3; 7 bases match TRBD2. The J segment lost 0 bases and the V segment lost 7 bases, leaving 6 bases of the junction unmatched. This CDR3 comprises 15 residues. Germline lookup yields CDR1 MNHEY and CDR2 SVGEGT. In nucleotides, the CDR3 is TGTGCCAGCATTCTGAGCGGGACCTCCTACAATGAGCAGTTCTTC. Amino acid sequence: CASILSGTSYNEQFF.